Following are 24 T cell receptor beta chains from one sample sequenced in a study of CD8+CD57+ T cells in acquired aplastic anemia. Investigators profiled TCR beta VDJ and CDR3 from genomic DNA template. TCRdb recomputed calls from the reads with MiXCR, one row per CDR3 protein. Of 90,000 to 130,000 distinct CDR3 sequences listed, around half were seen once; the top ten hold 30% to 35%. The sequenced sample consisted of sorted CD4+, CD8+, or CD8+CD57+ T cells (not recorded which) from PBMCs. All receptors derive from a human donor in good health, serving as a control.

Ten or more counts support this clonotype. The rearrangement joins TRBV9 to TRBJ2-2, with D unclear. The CDR3 sequence is 12 residues long. V dropped 0 bases and J dropped 9 bases, with 6 bases sitting between them. The germline gives CDR1 SGDLS, CDR2 YYNGEE. The CDR3 here is CASSVEFRELFF. The CDR3, as DNA: TGTGCCAGCAGCGTAGAATTTCGGGAGCTGTTTTTT.

This clonotype has a count of ten or more. This rearrangement joins TRBV14 to TRBJ2-7; 10 bases are a match to TRBD1. Trimming at V came to 1 base and at J to 6 bases, leaving 3 bases not matched to a gene. The V gene's germline CDR1 is SGHDN and CDR2 FVKESK. This CDR3 is built from 14 residues. This CDR3 is CASSQAGTGAEQYF. The CDR3 coding sequence is TGTGCCAGCAGCCAAGCCGGGACAGGGGCCGAGCAGTACTTC.

V usage is TRBV30 and J usage is TRBJ1-4; no clear D. The germline V gene encodes CDR1 GTSNPN and CDR2 SVGIG (reference sequence). The V gene lost 3 bases and the J gene lost 5 bases, with 7 bases spanning the gap. The CDR3 contains 12 residues. The CDR3 bases are TGTGCCTGGAGGGGGTTGAATGAAAAACTGTTTTTT. It codes for CAWRGLNEKLFF.

This clonotype was found many times. This rearrangement joins TRBV27 to TRBJ2-7; 7 bases align to TRBD1. Trimming at V came to 5 bases and at J to 7 bases, leaving 5 bases not matched to a gene. CDR3 length equals 12 residues. CDR1 and CDR2 (germline): MNHEY, SMNVEV (reference sequence). The CDR3 region is CASSHTGDEQYF. As DNA, the CDR3 is TGTGCCAGCAGTCATACAGGGGATGAGCAGTACTTC.

Written as DNA, the CDR3 is TGTGCCAGCAGCTCGTACGCTGAGCAGTTCTTC. The encoded protein is CASSSYAEQFF. The rearrangement links TRBV7-3 to TRBJ2-1; D gene uncertain. The CDR3 totals 11 residues. With 4 bases removed from V and 9 bases from J, the gap between germline ends came to 7 bases. The V gene's germline CDR1 is SGHTA and CDR2 FQGTGA.

This clonotype occurred many times. The chain couples TRBV12-3 or TRBV12-4 to TRBJ2-3; perhaps TRBD2 as D (6 bases). The V end was cut by 10 bases, the J end by 4 bases, with 6 bases between. The CDR3 is made up of 10 amino acids. The CDR3 spells CATGADTQYF. CDR3 sequence (DNA): TGTGCCACGGGGGCAGATACGCAGTATTTT.

This clonotype was counted at least ten times. One end of the junction is discordant with germline, which a read error may explain. Here the CDR3 reads CASRTNYWGTNEQFF. DNA for the CDR3: TGTGCCAGTAGGACAAACTATTGGGGAACAAATGAACAGTTCTTC. The chain joins TRBV19 to TRBJ2-1; D gene unclear. The CDR3 length is 15 residues. Germline CDR1 reads LNHDA; CDR2 reads SQIVND (reference sequence).

The chain links TRBV5-1 to TRBJ2-2; maybe TRBD1 (6 bases). CDR1 SGHRS and CDR2 YFSETQ come from the germline V gene. V was shortened by 5 bases and J by 7 bases, with 9 bases between the two germline ends. CDR3 length equals 12 residues. The CDR3 DNA reads as TGCGCCAGCAGAGGACAGATCGGGGAGCTGTTTTTT. Amino acids: CASRGQIGELFF.

The J gene is TRBJ1-5, the V gene TRBV19; tentative D call: TRBD1 (6 bases). V lost 6 bases and J lost 9, with 21 bases in between. Germline CDR1 LNHDA, CDR2 SQIVND (reference sequence). The CDR3 length is 15 residues. The CDR3 sequence is CASSTTGTSLAPQHF. The DNA of the CDR3 is TGTGCCAGTAGCACAACCGGGACATCCCTCGCGCCCCAGCATTTT. Supplemented by reference TRBV19 and TRBJ1-5, the full variable domain reads DGGITQSPKYLFRKEGQNVTLSCEQNLNHDAMYWYRQDPGQGLRLIYYSQIVNDFQKGDIAEGYSVSREKKESFPLTVTSAQKNPTAFYLCASSTTGTSLAPQHFGDGTRLSIL.

CDR3 nucleotide sequence: TGCAGTGCCAGCAGCGTAGGAAACAATGAGCAGTTCTTC. This sequence encodes CSASSVGNNEQFF. V usage is TRBV20-1 and J usage is TRBJ2-1; D remains ambiguous. This CDR3 has 13 amino acids. The germline gives CDR1 DFQATT, CDR2 SNEGSKA (reference sequence). V dropped 6 bases and J dropped 5 bases, with 14 bases sitting between them.

The chain is built from TRBV19 and TRBJ2-2; 9 bases match TRBD1. J was trimmed by 4 bases and V by 7 bases; bases with no gene match: 7. Germline assignment: CDR1 LNHDA and CDR2 SQIVND (reference sequence). The CDR3 extends over 15 amino acids. The CDR3 DNA sequence: TGTGCCAGTAAGGGGGACAGGGTCTTCACCGGGGAGCTGTTTTTT. Amino acids: CASKGDRVFTGELFF.

This clonotype showed up many times. The chain couples TRBV7-8 to TRBJ1-5; D is uncertain. The CDR3 extends over 13 amino acids. Trimming shortened V by 5 bases and J by 7 bases, and 12 bases separated the two germline ends. Germline V gives CDR1 SGHVS, CDR2 FQNEAQ. The CDR3 sequence is CASSTRSGQPQHF. CDR3 coding DNA: TGTGCCAGCAGCACACGATCGGGACAGCCCCAGCATTTT.

The chain recombines TRBV19 with TRBJ1-5, with no clear D. Per the germline V gene, CDR1 is LNHDA and CDR2 is SQIVND (reference sequence). Between the trimmed V and J ends, which lost 2 bases and 1 base, there was a span of 9 bases. The CDR3 spans 15 residues. CDR3 sequence reads: CASSISPASNQPQHF. The DNA for the CDR3 is TGTGCCAGTAGTATATCACCAGCGAGCAATCAGCCCCAGCATTTT.

At least ten counts were recorded for this clonotype. The V call is TRBV11-2, the J call TRBJ1-6, with D unclear. Germline lookup yields CDR1 SGHAT and CDR2 FQNNGV. Trimming took 1 base from V and 7 from J, leaving 8 bases between them. The CDR3 has 14 amino acids. The CDR3 here is CASSLGGENSPLHF. In nucleotides, the CDR3 is TGTGCCAGCAGCTTAGGAGGCGAGAATTCACCCCTCCACTTT.

This clonotype showed up just a few times. The chain uses TRBV7-8 and TRBJ1-2; D is ambiguous. This CDR3 contains 13 residues. V was clipped by 3 bases and J by 3 bases, with 8 bases between them. Looked up from germline, CDR1 is SGHVS and CDR2 is FQNEAQ. CDR3 bases: TGTGCCAGCAGCTTCCGGCAGTACTATGGCTACACCTTC. Amino acid sequence: CASSFRQYYGYTF.

V gene TRBV19 combines with J gene TRBJ1-2, with a tentative D call TRBD1 (5 bases). V was clipped by 7 bases and J by 3 bases, with 9 bases between them. The V gene's germline CDR1 is LNHDA and CDR2 SQIVND (reference sequence). This CDR3 region has 12 residues. The CDR3 region is CASKRGDYGYTF. The CDR3 bases are TGTGCCAGTAAGAGGGGAGACTATGGCTACACCTTC.

This clonotype was recorded at least ten times. The chain recombines TRBV5-5 with TRBJ2-5; 7 positions agree with TRBD1. The germline gives CDR1 SGHKS, CDR2 YYEKEE (reference sequence). The CDR3 covers 14 residues. With V trimmed by 3 bases and J by 5 bases, 7 bases remained unmatched. Here the CDR3 reads CASSSTGLSETQYF. The CDR3 nucleotides are TGTGCCAGCAGCTCGACAGGGCTGTCGGAGACCCAGTACTTC. Full variable domain (outside the CDR3, taken from reference TRBV5-5 and TRBJ2-5): DAGVTQSPTHLIKTRGQQVTLRCSPISGHKSVSWYQQVLGQGPQFIFQYYEKEERGRGNFPDRFSARQFPNYSSELNVNALLLGDSALYLCASSSTGLSETQYFGPGTRLLVL.

CDR3 residues: CSVPKQGAAFF. CDR3 sequence (DNA): TGCAGCGTCCCGAAACAGGGGGCAGCTTTCTTT. The rearrangement joins TRBV29-1 to TRBJ1-1; 9 bases are a match to TRBD1. Germline CDR1 reads SQVTM; CDR2 reads ANQGSEA. The CDR3 is 11 amino acids. Losses at the gene ends were 6 bases for V and 10 bases for J; bases not matched to a gene: 6.

The chain recombines TRBV24-1 with TRBJ1-1; no reliable D call. Per germline, CDR1 KGHDR and CDR2 SFDVKD. Deletions cut 4 bases from V and 4 bases from J, with 15 bases between. The CDR3 is 15 amino acids. CDR3 DNA: TGTGCCACCAGTGACGGGAGGGTTACGAGCACTGAAGCTTTCTTT. Its translation is CATSDGRVTSTEAFF.

As for this clonotype: Germline is not matched at one junction end, which may reflect a read error. The CDR3 DNA reads TGCAGCGTGAAGACTAGCGGGGGGGTAAACAATGGGCAGTTCTTC. Translating gives CSVKTSGGVNNGQFF. The V call is TRBV29-1, the J call TRBJ2-1; 14 bases are shared with TRBD2. The CDR3 is made up of 15 amino acids. CDR1 is SQVTM and CDR2 is ANQGSEA in the germline V gene.

CDR3 sequence reads: CASSPRGGDDEQFF. CDR3 nucleotide sequence: TGCGCCAGCAGTCCTCGGGGGGGGGACGATGAGCAGTTCTTC. V gene TRBV10-1 combines with J gene TRBJ2-1, with 8 bases fitting TRBD2. Germline V gives CDR1 WNHNN, CDR2 SYGVQD (reference sequence). Unmatched junction bases numbered 8, after V lost 5 bases and J lost 8 bases. This CDR3 contains 14 residues.

The chain links TRBV6-1 to TRBJ2-1, with unresolved D. The CDR3 is 15 amino acids. The V gene's germline CDR1 is MNHNS and CDR2 SASEGT. Trimming pared 2 bases from V and 0 bases from J, leaving 8 bases between. CDR3 region: CASSERPASYNEQFF. Written as DNA, the CDR3 is TGTGCCAGCAGTGAACGTCCAGCCTCCTACAATGAGCAGTTCTTC.

This clonotype appeared many times. The chain employs TRBV11-3 and TRBJ1-2; D unresolved. V was cut by 2 bases and J by 3 bases, with 10 bases left in between. Germline CDR1 and CDR2: SGHNT and YENEEA. CDR3 length: 14 residues. CDR3 bases: TGTGCCAGCAGCTTAAGTGAGGGTGACTATGGCTACACCTTC. It translates to CASSLSEGDYGYTF.

This clonotype was observed a handful of times. The rearrangement joins TRBV7-2 to TRBJ2-7; 9 nucleotides agree with TRBD2. CDR1 SGHTA and CDR2 FQGNSA come from the germline V gene. V shed 2 bases and J 3 bases; nucleotides not matched to a gene: 11. The CDR3 runs 17 residues. The CDR3 loop is CASSLIVWGTSFYEQYF. CDR3 sequence (DNA): TGTGCCAGCAGCTTAATTGTTTGGGGGACTAGCTTCTACGAGCAGTACTTC.